This entry lists 9 T cell receptor beta chains sequenced from one sample in a study of PD-L1 blockade in urothelial cancer. Time point specified: peripheral blood 6 weeks after treatment start. The table came from immunoSEQ multiplex PCR; TCRdb's copy has only in-frame clones and leaves some out. The table shows around 69,000 clones, with 85% to 95% occurring only once. The sequences come from PBMCs, collected around atezolizumab (anti-PD-L1) treatment. These receptor sequences come from a woman aged 80 or over with urothelial cancer.

The V gene is TRBV11-1, the J gene TRBJ2-2; 10 bases are shared with TRBD2. This CDR3 comprises 17 residues. V lost 5 bases, J lost 0 bases, and 6 bases stayed unmatched. Germline V CDR1 and CDR2: SGHAT, FQDESV (reference sequence). CDR3 DNA: TGTGCCAGCAGCGCTGGGACTAGCGTCGCGAACACCGGGGAGCTGTTTTTT. It yields the protein CASSAGTSVANTGELFF.

This chain uses TRBV19 with TRBJ2-7, with D perhaps TRBD1 (6 bases). Germline V lookup: CDR1 LNHDA, CDR2 SQIVND (reference sequence). V shed 5 bases and J shed 3 bases, with 11 bases lying between them. The CDR3 runs to 13 residues. For the CDR3, the DNA is TGTGCCAGTAGTGTCTCGGACAGCTACGAGCAGTACTTC. This codes for CASSVSDSYEQYF.

V and J are TRBV5-1 and TRBJ2-7; tentatively, D is TRBD2 (6 bases). The CDR3 is 14 residues long. The V end was cut by 7 bases, the J end by 2 bases, with 16 bases between. Germline V gives CDR1 SGHRS, CDR2 YFSETQ. The CDR3 nucleotides read TGCGCCAGCCGGCGGGAACTAGCTACCTACGAGCAGTACTTC. Translating gives CASRRELATYEQYF.

The count of this clone is one. V and J are TRBV10-2 and TRBJ1-5; TRBD1 is a possible D gene (6 bases). Looked up from germline, CDR1 is WSHSY and CDR2 is SAAADI. V dropped 8 bases and J dropped 0 bases, with 14 bases sitting between them. There are 15 residues in the CDR3. The CDR3 sequence is CASLQQGSSNQPQHF. Here the CDR3 DNA reads TGCGCCAGCCTCCAACAGGGTAGTAGCAATCAGCCCCAGCATTTT.

The chain links TRBV5-1 to TRBJ2-3; D is uncertain. Per the germline V gene, CDR1 is SGHRS and CDR2 is YFSETQ. V was trimmed by 2 bases and J by 0 bases, leaving 4 bases between them. The CDR3 has 13 amino acids. The CDR3 spells CASSFPSTDTQYF. For the CDR3, the DNA is TGCGCCAGCAGCTTCCCTAGCACAGATACGCAGTATTTT.

The rearrangement joins TRBV7-2 to TRBJ2-1; D might be TRBD2 (5 bases). Germline assignment: CDR1 SGHTA and CDR2 FQGNSA. V was shortened by 1 base and J by 10 bases, with 14 bases between the two germline ends. CDR3 length: 14 residues. CDR3 nucleotide sequence: TGTGCCAGCAGCTTAGTCGGGGTGGGTCCGGAGCAGTTCTTC. It yields the protein CASSLVGVGPEQFF. The variable domain in full, with the rest retrieved from reference TRBV7-2 and TRBJ2-1, is GAGVSQSPSNKVTEKGKDVELRCDPISGHTALYWYRQSLGQGLEFLIYFQGNSAPDKSGLPSDRFSAERTGGSVSTLTIQRTQQEDSAVYLCASSLVGVGPEQFFGPGTRLTVL.

The genes are TRBV4-1 and TRBJ2-7; the match to TRBD2 covers 16 bases. Germline CDR1 reads MGHRA; CDR2 reads YSYEKL. With V trimmed by 6 bases and J by 3 bases, 5 bases remained unmatched. The CDR3 has 16 amino acids. The CDR3 nucleotides are TGCGCCAGCAGTTCAGGGACTAGCGGGAGGGTCTACGAGCAGTACTTC. This gives the protein CASSSGTSGRVYEQYF.

The chain joins TRBV2 to TRBJ2-3; possible D gene TRBD1, 6 bases. This CDR3 has 15 residues. Trimming cost V 2 bases and J 5 bases, with 14 bases left between them. Per the germline V gene, CDR1 is SNHLY and CDR2 is FYNNEI. CDR3 protein: CASSERGTRGDTQYF. In DNA, the CDR3 is TGTGCCAGCAGTGAAAGGGGGACCCGGGGAGATACGCAGTATTTT. The complete variable domain, with remaining parts taken from reference TRBV2 and TRBJ2-3, reads EPEVTQTPSHQVTQMGQEVILRCVPISNHLYFYWYRQILGQKVEFLVSFYNNEISEKSEIFDDQFSVERPDGSNFTLKIRSTKLEDSAMYFCASSERGTRGDTQYFGPGTRLTVL.

The V and J genes are TRBV11-2 and TRBJ2-7, with D tentatively TRBD2 (6 bases). Germline CDR1 and CDR2: SGHAT and FQNNGV. The CDR3 loop spans 15 amino acids. Trimming took off 4 bases at V and 0 bases at J, with 13 bases between the two ends. This CDR3 reads CASSSGLSYSYEQYF. The CDR3 nucleotides are TGTGCCAGCAGCTCAGGACTATCCTACTCCTACGAGCAGTACTTC. The variable domain in full, with the rest retrieved from reference TRBV11-2 and TRBJ2-7, is EAGVAQSPRYKIIEKRQSVAFWCNPISGHATLYWYQQILGQGPKLLIQFQNNGVVDDSQLPKDRFSAERLKGVDSTLKIQPAKLEDSAVYLCASSSGLSYSYEQYFGPGTRLTVT.